The sequence of this TCR beta chain was determined in a study of T cell responses to AZD1222 COVID-19 vaccine. The repertoire was sequenced with immunoSEQ multiplex PCR; TCRdb's copy has only in-frame clones and lacks some. The top ten hold 25% to 30% of the sample, which has about 53,000 clones, around 84% seen once. This clone was counted a single time. Germline CDR1 SGHVS, CDR2 FQNEAQ. The CDR3 runs to 16 residues. Trimming at V came to 0 bases and at J to 2 bases, leaving 0 bases not matched to a gene. The V gene is TRBV7-8, the J gene TRBJ2-1; 11 bases agree with TRBD2. Sequencing was performed on peripheral blood, taken on day 0 of AZD1222 vaccination. This receptor was taken from an adult in good health. The CDR3 here is CASSLAGLAAYNEQFF. The CDR3 region has the DNA TGTGCCAGCAGCTTAGCGGGACTAGCGGCCTACAATGAGCAGTTCTTC.